A selection of T cell receptor beta chains follows, all from one sample in a study of shared clonotypes between healthy human individuals. The assay was immunoSEQ multiplex PCR, and TCRdb's table has in-frame clones only and misses some. The sample has 1.4 million to 1.5 million clones; approximately 96% are singletons. The sequenced sample consisted of naive CD4+ T cells sorted from blood. These receptors all stem from a man aged 25 to 40 in good health. Both conserved end residues are part of each CDR3. D genes are given only for firm matches.

d_gene | v_gene | CDR3aa
- | TRBV28 | CASSFGSAQYF
TRBD2 | TRBV29-1 | CSVATGGTQYF
TRBD2 | TRBV19 | CASSIQPGLASYEQYF
TRBD2 | TRBV16 | CASSQLAGPPTANEQFF
- | TRBV7-9 | CASSRQQNTEAFF
TRBD1 | TRBV28 | CASRTPGGNYGYTF
TRBD2 | TRBV20-1 | CSAGGIEQFF
TRBD1 | TRBV5-5 | CASSFTGDQPQHF
TRBD1 | TRBV7-2 | CASSSRQGTGAYNEQFF
- | TRBV7-6 | CASSLGQNKETQYF
TRBD1 | TRBV28 | CASSLGDRATGELFF
- | TRBV21-1 | CASSAGTVLHTYEQYF
- | TRBV18 | CASSPLASNTGELFF
- | TRBV19 | CASSPYTGTQYNEQFF
- | TRBV18 | CASSPVRDTNYGYTF
- | TRBV6-5 | CASSEGGGLSYEQYF
- | TRBV6-1 | CASDTKPGGELFF
TRBD2 | TRBV28 | CASSSSFSGEGSYEQYF
- | TRBV5-4 | CASTSGGLAKNIQYF
TRBD2 | TRBV7-3 | CASSTSGSSYNEQFF
- | TRBV18 | CASSPNQVYANAGANVLTF
TRBD1 | TRBV11-2 | CASSLVGGLFEAFF
- | TRBV6-1 | CASNVQRNYEQYF
TRBD1 | TRBV2 | CASRRTGGQDTQYF
TRBD2 | TRBV11-2 | CASSVRGADFGEQYF
- | TRBV10-3 | CAIGLGRTEPQHF
TRBD1 | TRBV18 | CASSPTGKGYTGELFF
TRBD1 | TRBV18 | CASSPKTGLSYNEQFF
- | TRBV2 | CASSVSGGVYNEQFF
- | TRBV6-4 | CASSIGLPDTQYF
- | TRBV18 | CASSPYREYEQYF
- | TRBV9 | CASSAGPTGSGNTIYF
- | TRBV7-6 | CASSLEAPKTGMNTEAFF
TRBD2 | TRBV5-1 | CASSLPLAGGNEQFF
TRBD1 | TRBV27 | CASSSWTGGGETQYF
TRBD1 | TRBV2 | CASSGDRNTEAFF
- | TRBV10-3 | CAISIGRTADTQYF
- | TRBV19 | CASSRSTDNSGNTIYF
TRBD2 | TRBV5-6 | CASSLVASGDSWTGELFF
TRBD2 | TRBV19 | CASSIGLAGGQETQYF
- | TRBV18 | CASSPTFTGPTGELFF
- | TRBV9 | CASSVVEGVGTDTQYF
- | TRBV2 | CASILGTGTGLFRELFF